A selection of T cell receptor beta chains follows, all from one sample in a study of T cells after yellow fever vaccination. A single record per CDR3 protein comes from TCRdb applying MiXCR to the 5' RACE reads. The data contain a few hundred thousand distinct CDR3 sequences, around 3.6% of them singletons. The sequences come from PBMCs, collected on the day of the yellow fever booster vaccination. The receptor set was obtained from a man between 18 and 29 years old who received the YFV17D yellow fever vaccine. CDR3s include the opening cysteine and the closing phenylalanine or tryptophan. The order of the fields is D gene, V gene, J gene, clone size, CDR3 DNA, CDR3 protein. D genes are given only for firm matches. For some rows the clone size is stated as once, few or many, or as a class when expanded; others skip it.

D gene: .; V gene: TRBV7-2; J gene: TRBJ1-4; clone size: .; CDR3 DNA: TGTGCCAGCAGCCCCGGGACGTCCAATGAAAAACTGTTTTTT; CDR3 protein: CASSPGTSNEKLFF
D gene: .; V gene: TRBV5-4; J gene: TRBJ1-6; clone size: .; CDR3 DNA: TGTGCCAGCAGCTACGGACCGAATTCACCCCTCCACTTT; CDR3 protein: CASSYGPNSPLHF
D gene: TRBD1; V gene: TRBV27; J gene: TRBJ1-1; clone size: many; CDR3 DNA: TGTGCCAGCAGTATAAACAGGGGTTCGAACACTGAAGCTTTCTTT; CDR3 protein: CASSINRGSNTEAFF
D gene: .; V gene: TRBV7-9; J gene: TRBJ1-2; clone size: many; CDR3 DNA: TGTGCCAGCAGCTTAGACGACGGATATGGCTACACCTTC; CDR3 protein: CASSLDDGYGYTF
D gene: .; V gene: TRBV6-6; J gene: TRBJ1-1; clone size: many; CDR3 DNA: TGTGCCAGCAGTGGATTCCGGACACAGCCTTTGAACACTGAAGCTTTCTTT; CDR3 protein: CASSGFRTQPLNTEAFF
D gene: .; V gene: TRBV7-2; J gene: TRBJ2-3; clone size: many; CDR3 DNA: TGTGCCAGCAGCCGAAGCTCAGATACGCAGTATTTT; CDR3 protein: CASSRSSDTQYF
D gene: .; V gene: TRBV28; J gene: TRBJ2-3; clone size: few; CDR3 DNA: TGTGCCAGCAGGGCGCAGGGCCGTGTTCCAGATACGCAGTATTTT; CDR3 protein: CASRAQGRVPDTQYF
D gene: .; V gene: TRBV29-1; J gene: TRBJ2-7; clone size: .; CDR3 DNA: TGCAGCTTTCGAGCAGGGGATTTCTACGAGCAGTACTTC; CDR3 protein: CSFRAGDFYEQYF
D gene: .; V gene: TRBV5-4; J gene: TRBJ1-1; clone size: .; CDR3 DNA: TGTGCCAGCAGCGTGCGGAGAACAGGGCACACTGAAGCTTTCTTT; CDR3 protein: CASSVRRTGHTEAFF
D gene: .; V gene: TRBV20-1; J gene: TRBJ2-7; clone size: .; CDR3 DNA: TGCAGTGCTAGACTGACTTCATCCTACGAGCAGTACTTC; CDR3 protein: CSARLTSSYEQYF
D gene: .; V gene: TRBV30; J gene: TRBJ2-7; clone size: .; CDR3 DNA: TGTGCCTGGAAGTGGCACAGTACCTACGAGCAGTACTTC; CDR3 protein: CAWKWHSTYEQYF
D gene: TRBD1; V gene: TRBV28; J gene: TRBJ2-3; clone size: few; CDR3 DNA: TGTGCCAGCAGTGACTCCGGGACAGGGGCAGATACGCAGTATTTT; CDR3 protein: CASSDSGTGADTQYF
D gene: .; V gene: TRBV6-2/TRBV6-3; J gene: TRBJ2-5; clone size: many; CDR3 DNA: TGTGCCAGCAGTTATGTATCCCGCTGGGAGACCCAGTACTTC; CDR3 protein: CASSYVSRWETQYF
D gene: .; V gene: TRBV20-1; J gene: TRBJ1-5; clone size: .; CDR3 DNA: TGCAGTGCTAGAGAATTGGCCGGTCAGCCCCAGCATTTT; CDR3 protein: CSARELAGQPQHF
D gene: .; V gene: TRBV29-1; J gene: TRBJ1-2; clone size: many; CDR3 DNA: TGCAGCGTTGAACAGGGGTCCGGCGGCTACACCTTC; CDR3 protein: CSVEQGSGGYTF
D gene: TRBD1; V gene: TRBV23-1; J gene: TRBJ2-5; clone size: many; CDR3 DNA: TGCGCCAGCAGTCAATCGGGTTACAGGGGGCAGGAGACCCAGTACTTC; CDR3 protein: CASSQSGYRGQETQYF
D gene: .; V gene: TRBV12-3/TRBV12-4; J gene: TRBJ2-2; clone size: few; CDR3 DNA: TGTGCCAGCAGTTTAGCGCCACCGCGGGATTTGAACACCGGGGAGCTGTTTTTT; CDR3 protein: CASSLAPPRDLNTGELFF
D gene: .; V gene: TRBV7-2; J gene: TRBJ2-2; clone size: many; CDR3 DNA: TGTGCCAGCAGCCCCTTTGTACGCGGCACCGGGGAGCTGTTTTTT; CDR3 protein: CASSPFVRGTGELFF